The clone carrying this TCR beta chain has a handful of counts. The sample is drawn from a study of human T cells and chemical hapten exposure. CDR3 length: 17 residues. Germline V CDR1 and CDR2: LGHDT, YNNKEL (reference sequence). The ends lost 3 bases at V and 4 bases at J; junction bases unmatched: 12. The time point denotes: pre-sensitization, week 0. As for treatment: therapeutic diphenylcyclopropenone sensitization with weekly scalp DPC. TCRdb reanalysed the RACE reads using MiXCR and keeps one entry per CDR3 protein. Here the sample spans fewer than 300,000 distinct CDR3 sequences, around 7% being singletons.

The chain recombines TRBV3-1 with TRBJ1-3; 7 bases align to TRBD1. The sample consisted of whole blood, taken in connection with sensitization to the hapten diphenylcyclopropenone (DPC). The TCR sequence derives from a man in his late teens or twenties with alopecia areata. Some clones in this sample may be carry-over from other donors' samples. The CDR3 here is CASSHGYDRAGGNTIYF. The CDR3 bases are TGTGCCAGCAGCCATGGATATGACAGGGCTGGAGGAAACACCATATATTTT.